This TCR beta chain is from a study of cytomegalovirus exposure and HLA in healthy donors. PCR was performed using 60 Vbeta and 13 Jbeta primers. Sequencing used immunoSEQ multiplex PCR; TCRdb keeps in-frame clones, though not all of them. The sample has some 150,000 clones; 81% are singletons. Germline lookup yields CDR1 MNHEY and CDR2 SVGAGI. CDR3 size: 14 residues. V was cut by 2 bases and J by 4 bases, with 10 bases left in between. Study findings and constraints: Immune exposure information comprised only CMV serostatus.

At the time of sampling, donors were nominally healthy, though unrecorded immune exposures were likely. With respect to this clone: The antigen is unknown.

The specimen was PBMCs. V is TRBV6-5 and J is TRBJ2-3; D uncertain. This clonotype was sampled from a woman between 50 and 59 years old in good health and CMV-seronegative. CDR3 nucleotide sequence: TGTGCCAGCAGTTACACCAAAGTAGCAGATACGCAGTATTTT. This codes for CASSYTKVADTQYF.